Here is one TCR beta chain with its context. The table came from immunoSEQ multiplex PCR; TCRdb's copy has only in-frame clones and leaves some out. Of a few hundred thousand clones in the sample, around 87% were seen once. Allocation to cohorts depended on clinical history reported by the participants. This record belongs to a study of blood T cell repertoires in COVID-19. Study context: Two negative PCRs, clearance, or symptom resolution were required of recovered Cohort 3 donors. COVID-19 samples from acute and convalescent phases originated in the United States, Italy and Spain. PBMCs, B-cell-depleted T cells, or T cells were the source of the cDNA or gDNA that made up the material.

The clonotype was recovered from a man aged 40-49 years in a cohort exposed to, infected with or recovered from COVID-19 (not recorded which). The sequenced sample consisted of PBMCs or T cells enriched from blood (not recorded which).

CDR3 DNA: TGTGCCAGCAGCACCTCGACAGGGGACAATCAGCCCCAGCATTTT. Its translation: CASSTSTGDNQPQHF. V gene TRBV27 combines with J gene TRBJ1-5; 8 nucleotides line up with TRBD1. The V segment lost 6 bases and the J segment 3 bases; nucleotides outside the gene matches: 7. CDR1 and CDR2 from the germline V gene are MNHEY and SMNVEV (reference sequence). The CDR3 consists of 15 residues.